This TCR beta chain stems from a study of regulatory T cells in long-lasting Graves disease. Study observations and caveats: Less diverse TCR repertoires were seen in persistent Graves' patients than in newly diagnosed ones.

Time point meaning: persistent/refractory GD, antithyroid drugs over 5 years with positive TRAb. PBMCs provided the RNA from which the TCR library was made. CDR1 and CDR2 (germline): SGHTS, YDEGEE. The CDR3 extends over 14 amino acids. Trimming pared 4 bases from V and 4 bases from J, leaving 14 bases between. This clonotype has a handful of counts. Its antigen is unknown. Arm-PCR of CDR3 regions and iRepertoire HTBI primers were the basis on which TCR beta libraries were built. MiXCR was run by TCRdb on the multiplex PCR reads, yielding one entry per CDR3 protein. The sample has hundreds of thousands of distinct CDR3 sequences, less than 25% seen once.

The receptor was isolated from a female donor with Graves disease. J is TRBJ1-1 and V is TRBV5-8; D is undetermined. The material was peripheral blood mononuclear cells (PBMCs), obtained when the disease was refractory, from a patient treated with antithyroid drugs. Here the CDR3 reads CASSRAPVGTEAFF. In DNA form, the CDR3 reads TGTGCCAGCAGCAGGGCCCCTGTCGGCACTGAAGCTTTCTTT.